The entry below gives a single T cell receptor (beta chain) sequence along with its context. This record comes from a study of blood T cell repertoires in COVID-19. As for the study in general: Material from acute and convalescent COVID-19 was sourced from the United States, Italy and Spain. Nucleic acid was either cDNA or gDNA, and it came from T cells, B-cell-depleted T cells, or PBMCs.

Clones were read by immunoSEQ multiplex PCR, and TCRdb kept only the in-frame ones, dropping some. The table lists approximately 98,000 clones, around 64% of them singletons, with more than 1.5% in the top ten. CDR1 is MNHEY and CDR2 is SVGAGI in the germline V gene. The CDR3 is 14 residues long. V was shortened by 11 bases and J by 2 bases, with 13 bases between the two germline ends. This chain links TRBV6-5 with TRBJ1-6; the D gene is possibly TRBD1 (5 bases). The sequenced sample was peripheral blood. This sequence originates from a woman between 35 and 50 years old with acute or convalescent COVID-19. The CDR3 nucleotides read TGTGCCGTACGAATGGACACCTATAATTCACCCCTCCACTTT. It codes for CAVRMDTYNSPLHF.